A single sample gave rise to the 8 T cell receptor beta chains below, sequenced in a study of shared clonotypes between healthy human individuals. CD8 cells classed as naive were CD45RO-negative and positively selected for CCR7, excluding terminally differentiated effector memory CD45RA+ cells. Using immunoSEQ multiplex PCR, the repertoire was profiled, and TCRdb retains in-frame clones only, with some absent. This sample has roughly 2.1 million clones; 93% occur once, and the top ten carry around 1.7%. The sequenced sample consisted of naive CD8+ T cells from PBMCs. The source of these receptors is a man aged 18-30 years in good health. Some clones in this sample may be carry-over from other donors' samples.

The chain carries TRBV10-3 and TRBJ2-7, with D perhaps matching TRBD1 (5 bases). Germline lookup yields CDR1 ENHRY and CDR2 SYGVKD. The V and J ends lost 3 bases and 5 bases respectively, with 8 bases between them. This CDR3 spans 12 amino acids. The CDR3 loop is CAISEPGNEQYF. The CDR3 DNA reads TGTGCCATCAGTGAACCAGGGAACGAGCAGTACTTC.

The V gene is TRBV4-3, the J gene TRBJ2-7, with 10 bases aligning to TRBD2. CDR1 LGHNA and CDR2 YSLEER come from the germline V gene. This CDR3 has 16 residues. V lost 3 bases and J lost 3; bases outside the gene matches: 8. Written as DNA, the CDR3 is TGCGCCAGCAGCCACGAACTTACTAGCGGGAACTACGAGCAGTACTTC. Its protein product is CASSHELTSGNYEQYF.

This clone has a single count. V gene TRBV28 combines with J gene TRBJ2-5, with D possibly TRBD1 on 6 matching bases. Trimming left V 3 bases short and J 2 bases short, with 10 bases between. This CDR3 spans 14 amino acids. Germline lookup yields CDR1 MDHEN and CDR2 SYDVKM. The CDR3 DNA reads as TGTGCCAGCAGTTTTGACAGGCTTCAAGAGACCCAGTACTTC. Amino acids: CASSFDRLQETQYF.

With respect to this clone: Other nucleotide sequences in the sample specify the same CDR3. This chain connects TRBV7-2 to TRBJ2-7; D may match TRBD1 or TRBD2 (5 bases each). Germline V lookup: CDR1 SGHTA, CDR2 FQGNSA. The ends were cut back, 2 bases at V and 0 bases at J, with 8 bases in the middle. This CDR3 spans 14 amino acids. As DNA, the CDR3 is TGTGCCAGCAGCTTATTAGGGACCTCCTACGAGCAGTACTTC. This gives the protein CASSLLGTSYEQYF.

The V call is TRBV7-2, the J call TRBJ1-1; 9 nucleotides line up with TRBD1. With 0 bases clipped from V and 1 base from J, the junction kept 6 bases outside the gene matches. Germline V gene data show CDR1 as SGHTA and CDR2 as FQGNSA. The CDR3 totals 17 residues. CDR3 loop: CASSLAVGQGANTEAFF. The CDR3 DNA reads TGTGCCAGCAGCTTAGCGGTGGGACAGGGAGCGAACACTGAAGCTTTCTTT.

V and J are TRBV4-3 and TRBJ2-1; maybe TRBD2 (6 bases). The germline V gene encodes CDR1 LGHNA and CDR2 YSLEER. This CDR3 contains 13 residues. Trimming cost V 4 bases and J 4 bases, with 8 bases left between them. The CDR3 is CASSPGDYNEQFF. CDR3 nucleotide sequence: TGCGCCAGCAGCCCGGGAGATTACAATGAGCAGTTCTTC.

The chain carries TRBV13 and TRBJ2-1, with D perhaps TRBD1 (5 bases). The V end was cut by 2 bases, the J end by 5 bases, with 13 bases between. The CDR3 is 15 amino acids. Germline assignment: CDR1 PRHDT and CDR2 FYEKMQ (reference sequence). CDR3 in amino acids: CASSLQGLGDNEQFF. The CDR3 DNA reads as TGTGCCAGCAGCTTACAAGGGCTAGGGGACAATGAGCAGTTCTTC.

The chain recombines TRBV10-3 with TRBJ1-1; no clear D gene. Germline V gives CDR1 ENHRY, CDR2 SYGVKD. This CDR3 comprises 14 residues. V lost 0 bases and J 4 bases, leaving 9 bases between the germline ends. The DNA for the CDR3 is TGTGCCATCAGTGAGTCAAGTAGGACCACTGAAGCTTTCTTT. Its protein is CAISESSRTTEAFF.